This T cell receptor (beta chain) was retrieved from a study of shared clonotypes between healthy human individuals. Profiling relied on immunoSEQ multiplex PCR, and the TCRdb table lists in-frame clones only, not all of them. The sample contains approximately 1.1 million clones, around 82% of which appear only once. Broader study findings: The study found lower generation probabilities in non-shared clonotypes than in those shared by all four donors. In having few donors, the study represented limited genetic and exposure-history diversity.

As for this clone: Its antigen is undetermined.

The CDR3 is made up of 14 amino acids. With 6 bases removed from V and 8 bases from J, the gap between germline ends came to 19 bases. CDR1 is MNHEY, CDR2 SMNVEV, per germline (reference sequence). What was sequenced was memory CD4+ T cells from PBMCs. Subset specified: CD45RA-negative fraction. The sequence came from a young man in good health. Some clones in this sample may be carry-over from other donors' samples. V is TRBV27 and J is TRBJ1-2, with no clear D. The DNA for the CDR3 is TGTGCCAGCAGAGCGACGGGTCAAGGCGTCGGCTACACCTTC. This translates into CASRATGQGVGYTF.